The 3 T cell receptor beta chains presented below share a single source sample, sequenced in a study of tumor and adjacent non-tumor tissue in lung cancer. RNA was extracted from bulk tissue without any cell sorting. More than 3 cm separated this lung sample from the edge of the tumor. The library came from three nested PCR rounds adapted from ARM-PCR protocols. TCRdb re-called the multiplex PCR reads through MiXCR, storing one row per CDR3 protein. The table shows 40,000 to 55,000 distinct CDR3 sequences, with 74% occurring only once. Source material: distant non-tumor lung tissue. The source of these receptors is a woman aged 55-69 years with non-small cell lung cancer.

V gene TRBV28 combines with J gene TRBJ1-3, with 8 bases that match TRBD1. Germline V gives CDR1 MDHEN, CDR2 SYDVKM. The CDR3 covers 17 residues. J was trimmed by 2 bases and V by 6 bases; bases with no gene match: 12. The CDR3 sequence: CASRPSQGAKAGNTIYF. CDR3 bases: TGTGCCAGCAGGCCTTCCCAGGGGGCTAAAGCTGGAAACACCATATATTTT.

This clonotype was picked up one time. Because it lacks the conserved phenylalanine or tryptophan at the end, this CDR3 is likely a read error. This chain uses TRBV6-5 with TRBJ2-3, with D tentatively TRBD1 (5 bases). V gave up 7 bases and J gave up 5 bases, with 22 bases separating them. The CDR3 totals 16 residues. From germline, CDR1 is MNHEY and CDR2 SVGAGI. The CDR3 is CASTTGGRVRGDTQYL. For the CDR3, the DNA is TGTGCCAGCACCACCGGCGGCAGGGTGCGCGGAGATACGCAGTATCTT.

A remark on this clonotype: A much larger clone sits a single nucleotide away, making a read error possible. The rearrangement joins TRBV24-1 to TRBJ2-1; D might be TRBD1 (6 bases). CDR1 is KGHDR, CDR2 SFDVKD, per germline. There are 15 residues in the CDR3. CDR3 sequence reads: CATSGLTGGPNEQFF. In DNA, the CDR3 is TGTGCCACCAGTGGTTTGACAGGTGGGCCCAATGAGCAGTTCTTC.